Below, 4 T cell receptor beta chains from the same sample are listed, as sequenced in a study of blood T cell repertoires in COVID-19. Sequencing was performed with immunoSEQ multiplex PCR; in TCRdb, only in-frame clones are kept and a portion is missing. The sample holds under 100,000 clones, more than 75% seen once. The sequenced material came from peripheral blood. Source of these receptors: a human donor in a cohort sampled during active COVID-19.

J is TRBJ1-3 and V is TRBV7-2; 8 bases line up with TRBD1. CDR3 length: 14 residues. V lost 5 bases and J lost 5; bases outside the gene matches: 5. Germline CDR1 SGHTA, CDR2 FQGNSA. This CDR3 reads CASSKGQGRNTIYF. CDR3 nucleotides: TGTGCCAGCAGCAAAGGACAGGGTCGAAACACCATATATTTT.

The chain links TRBV10-1 to TRBJ2-1, with D tentatively TRBD2 (5 bases). The CDR3 sequence is 15 residues long. V lost 5 bases to trimming and J lost 1 base, with 12 bases between them. Germline V gene lookup returns CDR1 WNHNN and CDR2 SYGVQD (reference sequence). The CDR3 region is CASSPPGFSYNEQFF. The CDR3, as DNA: TGCGCCAGCAGTCCACCGGGGTTTTCCTACAATGAGCAGTTCTTC.

The chain joins TRBV6-6 to TRBJ1-4; 8 bases fit TRBD1. Germline assignment: CDR1 MNHNY and CDR2 SVGAGI (reference sequence). The CDR3 runs 15 residues. J lost 5 bases, V lost 2 bases, and 4 bases had no gene match. The chain's CDR3 is CASSYGDRRNEKLFF. Written as DNA, the CDR3 is TGTGCCAGCAGTTACGGGGACAGGAGAAATGAAAAACTGTTTTTT.

This chain links TRBV10-2 with TRBJ1-4; the D gene is possibly TRBD1 (5 bases). V lost 3 bases, J lost 15 bases, and 11 bases lay in between. Germline lookup yields CDR1 WSHSY and CDR2 SAAADI. The CDR3 has 11 amino acids. The CDR3 DNA follows: TGCGCCAGCAGTGATTTCAGGGAGGTGTTTTTT. Amino acid sequence: CASSDFREVFF.